This T cell receptor beta chain comes out of a study of blood T cell repertoires in COVID-19 (dated by TCRdb to 2020 to 2021). Study-level background: The collaborator samples originated in the United States, Italy and Spain and spanned the acute and convalescent phases of COVID-19. The material from the prospective study consisted of cDNA or gDNA derived from T cells, B-cell-depleted T cells, or PBMCs. Deeply sampled blood TCRbeta repertoires from subjects exposed to, actively infected with, or recovered from COVID-19 were included in the dataset. The repertoires were released in a freely available public database intended as a resource for research on the immune response to SARS-CoV-2. Samples came from the ongoing ImmuneRACE study (first 160 participants) plus 1,254 subjects from 6 global collaborators. A de-identified subject ID, COVID-19 status, age in years and sex were almost always included in the sample metadata. Where available, HLA class I and class II types were obtained from metadata supplied by the sample provider rather than from assay-based typing. The investigation overall reported the following: Clinical and demographic metadata were provided uncurated, with the amount varying by source and participant.

TCRbeta CDR3 regions were amplified from genomic DNA by means of the immunoSEQ Assay, a bias-controlled multiplex PCR. On the study's bioinformatics: Nucleated cell counts per sample were estimated from amplification of reference gene primers within the assay. To quantify the absolute abundance of each unique TCRbeta CDR3 rearrangement, sequence reads were collapsed and filtered. For each sample, productive Simpson clonality was calculated by taking the square root of Simpson's diversity index across productive rearrangements. Not all clones reach the TCRdb copy of this immuneACCESS table, which keeps in-frame sequences only. Checked studies attribute under half of the gap to unresolved V genes and leave the rest unexplained. V, J and clone size derive from that table, while D and trimming were established from the DNA sequence. Within this sample are 310,000 or so clones, with roughly 86% of them counted one time only. Around 8.9% of the sample is in the top ten clones.

The germline V gene sets CDR1 to SGHDT and CDR2 to YYEEEE. V trim: 4 bases; J trim: 5 bases; unmatched bases: 4. From cysteine to phenylalanine, the CDR3 is 13 amino acids long. Of the read, only the CDR3 DNA is kept; its 39 bases are in frame from base 1. At one collaborating source in Seattle, patients were enrolled during active infection and were followed longitudinally through the course of disease. Whole blood was collected in K2EDTA tubes by collaborating institutions according to the institutions' own protocols. For TCRbeta analysis, collaborators shipped samples in one of three forms: frozen whole blood, isolated PBMCs, or DNA extracted from either of those sample types. Remarks on this clone: Its binding antigen is unknown. No much larger clone exists at a distance of one base, and base qualities are not known.

The sequence came from a young man with COVID-19, enrolled during active disease. The rearrangement joined TRBV5-6 to TRBJ2-3; the junction holds 7 bases that match TRBD1. Sequenced input: peripheral blood. The CDR3 corresponds to CASSTYRGDTQYF. The nucleotide sequence is given as TGTGCCAGCAGCACCTACAGGGGAGATACGCAGTATTTT.